The present T cell receptor beta chain was sequenced within a study of blood T cells in healthy people across ages. V lost 6 bases and J lost 4; bases outside the gene matches: 4. The germline CDR1 and CDR2 sequences are MNHEY and SVGAGI. The CDR3 consists of 13 residues. Findings of the study overall: Observed TCR beta diversity per million T cells went down as age went up. This fall followed a roughly linear course with age. Long-lived and aged donors differed, with more naive CD4+ cells and higher diversity in the long-lived.

The second PCR ran about 6 to 12 cycles with a sample-barcoded 5' primer and J-beta primers. From the 5' RACE reads, TCRdb called clonotypes with MiXCR, one entry per CDR3 protein. The sample lists 600,000 or so distinct CDR3 sequences; roughly 48% were seen once. No fewer than 5.5 micrograms of total RNA were isolated from every sample. Notes on this clonotype: Its antigen is not known.

The TCR comes from a man older than 75 in good health. The chain has TRBV6-5 and TRBJ2-5; 8 nucleotides align to TRBD2. The sequenced sample was blood. The CDR3 region has the DNA TGTGCCAGCAGGCCCGGGGGGGTAGAGACCCAGTACTTC. The encoded protein is CASRPGGVETQYF.